Shown below are 11 T cell receptor beta chains from a single sample sequenced in a study of blood T cells in healthy people across ages. A second PCR of about 6 to 11 cycles used a sample-barcoded 5' primer and a J-beta primer mix. TCRdb fed the 5' RACE reads into MiXCR, producing one record per CDR3 protein. The profile shows about a million distinct CDR3 sequences, around 49% of them singletons. Material for sequencing was blood. All receptors come from a man younger than 40 in good health.

V usage is TRBV20-1 and J usage is TRBJ1-2, with TRBD1 matching over 10 bases. Germline V CDR1 and CDR2: DFQATT, SNEGSKA (reference sequence). Trimming at V came to 3 bases and at J to 6 bases, leaving 7 bases not matched to a gene. The CDR3 runs to 14 residues. In DNA form, the CDR3 reads TGCAGTGCTAGGGGGGGACAGGGGAAAGATGGCTACACCTTC. This encodes CSARGGQGKDGYTF.

This clonotype was detected a few times. The chain links TRBV21-1 to TRBJ2-7. TRBV21-1 is deemed a pseudogene. This CDR3 has 14 residues. The CDR3 here is CASSPQRTGYEQYF. The CDR3 DNA reads as TGTGCCAGCAGCCCCCAAAGAACGGGCTACGAGCAGTACTTC.

The rearrangement joins TRBV20-1 to TRBJ2-1, with TRBD2 as a possible D gene (5 bases). Trimming removed 0 bases from V and 13 bases from J, with 19 bases in between. Per germline, CDR1 DFQATT and CDR2 SNEGSKA (reference sequence). The length of the CDR3 is 14 residues. CDR3 DNA: TGCAGTGCTAGAGAGGCTAGCCGGCAAGAGACCCAGTTCTTC. This gives the protein CSAREASRQETQFF.

The chain joins TRBV11-2 to TRBJ1-4; D is unresolved. The germline V and J ends were trimmed by 4 bases and 8 bases, with 14 bases remaining between them. The CDR3 length is 14 residues. CDR1 is SGHAT, CDR2 FQNNGV, per germline. In nucleotides, the CDR3 is TGTGCCAGCAGCTCCCCCCTTAGAGGGGAAAAACTGTTTTTT. This gives the protein CASSSPLRGEKLFF.

The chain employs TRBV7-9 and TRBJ2-7; D is ambiguous. V gave up 5 bases and J gave up 1 base, with 15 bases separating them. Germline CDR1 and CDR2: SEHNR and FQNEAQ (reference sequence). The CDR3 has 15 residues. Written as DNA, the CDR3 is TGTGCCAGCAGCCCTAAAGGTTTAGGGTCCTACGAGCAGTACTTC. Its translation: CASSPKGLGSYEQYF.

The chain combines TRBV15 with TRBJ2-1, with a tentative D call TRBD1 (5 bases). Trimming pared 0 bases from V and 8 bases from J, leaving 17 bases between. The germline V gene has CDR1 LNHNV and CDR2 YYDKDF (reference sequence). CDR3 size: 16 residues. CDR3 protein: CATSRDRQGLSDEQFF. The CDR3 bases are TGTGCCACCAGCAGAGATAGGCAGGGTCTGTCCGATGAGCAGTTCTTC.

This clonotype was counted only a few times. This chain links TRBV12-3 or TRBV12-4 with TRBJ1-2; D remains unclear. Trimming shortened V by 2 bases and J by 2 bases, and 6 bases separated the two germline ends. The CDR3 sequence is 13 residues long. CDR3 in amino acids: CASSLLANYGYTF. The CDR3 DNA reads as TGTGCCAGCAGTTTACTGGCAAACTATGGCTACACCTTC.

The rearrangement joins TRBV7-9 to TRBJ2-3; 11 bases align to TRBD2. In germline, CDR1 is SEHNR, CDR2 FQNEAQ (reference sequence). This CDR3 has 17 amino acids. Trimming at V came to 2 bases and at J to 0 bases, leaving 4 bases not matched to a gene. The CDR3 loop reads CASSLRPSGGSTDTQYF. For the CDR3, the DNA is TGTGCCAGCAGCTTAAGGCCTAGCGGGGGGAGCACAGATACGCAGTATTTT. The complete variable domain, with remaining parts taken from reference TRBV7-9 and TRBJ2-3, reads DTGVSQNPRHKITKRGQNVTFRCDPISEHNRLYWYRQTLGQGPEFLTYFQNEAQLEKSRLLSDRFSAERPKGSFSTLEIQRTEQGDSAMYLCASSLRPSGGSTDTQYFGPGTRLTVL.

The rearrangement uses TRBV6-1 and TRBJ2-3; TRBD2 is a possible D gene (7 bases). The ends were cut back, 2 bases at V and 2 bases at J, with 14 bases in the middle. CDR3 length: 16 residues. Germline V lookup: CDR1 MNHNS, CDR2 SASEGT. CDR3 DNA: TGTGCCAGCAGTGAACTAAGGGGGGGGACCACAGATACGCAGTATTTT. Encoded protein: CASSELRGGTTDTQYF.

The sample holds a few counts of this clonotype. CDR3 coding DNA: TGCAGCGTTAAACTAGCGGGGTACAATGAGCAGTTCTTC. Its protein is CSVKLAGYNEQFF. The chain has TRBV29-1 and TRBJ2-1; 10 bases are shared with TRBD2. This CDR3 comprises 13 residues. The junction had 2 bases not matched to a gene; V was cut back by 5 bases and J by 4 bases. Germline CDR1 SQVTM, CDR2 ANQGSEA.

The chain joins TRBV7-2 to TRBJ2-7; D not resolved. Germline lookup yields CDR1 SGHTA and CDR2 FQGNSA. CDR3 size: 12 residues. Trimming cost V 5 bases and J 6 bases, with 11 bases left between them. The CDR3 sequence is CASSHYLAEQYF. The CDR3 bases are TGTGCCAGCAGCCACTATTTGGCCGAGCAGTACTTC.